The present T cell receptor beta chain was sequenced within a study of blood T cell repertoires in COVID-19. Study overall: The samples span acute and convalescent COVID-19 from the United States, Italy and Spain. The cDNA or gDNA used as material had been derived from T cells, B-cell-depleted T cells, or PBMCs.

Trimming shortened V by 5 bases and J by 2 bases, and 10 bases separated the two germline ends. CDR1 MRHNA and CDR2 SNTAGT come from the germline V gene. There are 15 residues in the CDR3. Clones were read by immunoSEQ multiplex PCR, and TCRdb kept only the in-frame ones, dropping some. The data hold 230,000 or so clones, with 80% observed a single time. The origin of this receptor is a human donor in a cohort sampled during active COVID-19. The chain combines TRBV6-4 with TRBJ1-6; D call uncertain. Sequencing used peripheral blood. This CDR3 is CASSSQAAYNSPLHF. CDR3 coding DNA: TGTGCCAGCAGTTCCCAGGCCGCCTATAATTCACCCCTCCACTTT.